The TCR beta chain described here comes from a study of early T cells in non-severe SARS-CoV-2 infection. Turning to the study itself: It was bulk RNA from unsorted whole blood that was sequenced, and the chains were unpaired. Findings and caveats of the study: In VDJdb matching, anti-spike CD8 responses were favored while private and CD4 specificities went missing.

This CDR3 has 14 amino acids. Trimming removed 8 bases from V and 2 bases from J, with 16 bases in between. The germline V gene has CDR1 MNHNS and CDR2 SASEGT. This clonotype showed up just a few times. The antigen remains unidentified. cDNA molecules, individually, were tagged with unique molecular identifiers. TCRdb itself ran the 5' RACE reads through MiXCR, one entry per CDR3 protein. Of about 64,000 distinct CDR3 sequences listed, approximately 9.2% are singletons. This chain links TRBV6-1 with TRBJ2-7; D perhaps matches TRBD1 (6 bases). This receptor was obtained from an adult who was a healthcare worker with PCR-confirmed SARS-CoV-2 infection or an uninfected control (not recorded which). The material was whole blood, obtained at baseline. DNA of the CDR3: TGTGCCAGCGTGACGGGGACATCAACCTACGAGCAGTACTTC. Translating it yields CASVTGTSTYEQYF.